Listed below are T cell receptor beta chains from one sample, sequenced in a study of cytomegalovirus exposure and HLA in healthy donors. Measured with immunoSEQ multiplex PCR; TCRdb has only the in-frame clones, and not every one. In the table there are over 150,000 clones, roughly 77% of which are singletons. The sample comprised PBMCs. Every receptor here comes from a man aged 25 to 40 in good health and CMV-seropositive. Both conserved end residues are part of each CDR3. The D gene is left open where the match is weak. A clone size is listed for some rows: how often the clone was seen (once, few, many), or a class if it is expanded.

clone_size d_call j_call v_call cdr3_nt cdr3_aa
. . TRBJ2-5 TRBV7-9 TGTGCCAGCAGCACGATCCTGACAGCCCAAGAGACCCAGTACTTC CASSTILTAQETQYF
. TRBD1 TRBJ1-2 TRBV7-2 TGTGCCAGCAGCTTAGTCGGCGACAGGGTGTCATACACCTTC CASSLVGDRVSYTF
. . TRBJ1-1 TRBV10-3 TGTGCCATCAGTGACCGGGACATCGCTGAAGCTTTCTTT CAISDRDIAEAFF
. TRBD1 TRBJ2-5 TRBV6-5 TGTGCCAGCAGTTACTCGGACAGACAGGGGGAGACCCAGTACTTC CASSYSDRQGETQYF
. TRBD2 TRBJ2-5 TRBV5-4 TGTGCCAGCAGCTCCACTAGCGGGGGGGGAGAGACCCAGTACTTC CASSSTSGGGETQYF
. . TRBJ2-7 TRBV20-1 TGCAGTGCTAGCGGTTCCTACGAGCAGTACTTC CSASGSYEQYF
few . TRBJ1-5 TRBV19 TGTGCCAGTAGTATAGCGCAGGGGATTAGCAATCAGCCCCAGCATTTT CASSIAQGISNQPQHF
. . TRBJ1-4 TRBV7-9 TGTGCCAGCAGCTTAGGTGCGACAACGGATGAAAAACTGTTTTTT CASSLGATTDEKLFF
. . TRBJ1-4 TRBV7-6 TGTGCCAGCAGCTTAGCGCCTCAGGTGGGCTCGCCTAATGAAAAACTGTTTTTT CASSLAPQVGSPNEKLFF
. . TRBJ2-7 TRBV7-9 TGTGCCAGCAGCTTAGCAGGCAGGGCGGTGGGGGAGCAGTACTTC CASSLAGRAVGEQYF
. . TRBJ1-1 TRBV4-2 TGTGCCAGCAGCCAGTTCGGTACGGGGAACACTGAAGCTTTCTTT CASSQFGTGNTEAFF
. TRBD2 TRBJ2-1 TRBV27 TGTGCCAGCAGTTTTCGCGGGGGTAGGGGCAATGAGCAGTTCTTC CASSFRGGRGNEQFF
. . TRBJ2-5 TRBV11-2 TGTGCCAGCAGCCCCCCCGACTATCCCCAAGAGACCCAGTACTTC CASSPPDYPQETQYF
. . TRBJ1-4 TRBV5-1 TGCGCCAGCAGCTTGGGGACAGCAGCAACTAATGAAAAACTGTTTTTT CASSLGTAATNEKLFF
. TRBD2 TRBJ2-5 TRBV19 TGTGCCAGAAACGGGGGGGCCGGAGAGACCCAGTACTTC CARNGGAGETQYF
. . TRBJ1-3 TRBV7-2 TGTGCCAGCAGCGGAGGGGTTTCGGGAAACACCATATATTTT CASSGGVSGNTIYF
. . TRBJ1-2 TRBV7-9 TGTGCCAGCCCTTCCACGGTGGGGGACTCGCATGGCTACACCTTC CASPSTVGDSHGYTF
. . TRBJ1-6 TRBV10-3 TGTGCCATCAGTGAAAGGGCCAGGGGAAATTCACCCCTCCACTTT CAISERARGNSPLHF
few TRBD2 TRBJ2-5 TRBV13 TGTGCCAGCAGCTTACCGGGAGGAACCCAAGAGACCCAGTACTTC CASSLPGGTQETQYF
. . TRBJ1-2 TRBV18 TGTGCCAGCTCACCACCTCAGACAAGTACTAACTATGGCTACACCTTC CASSPPQTSTNYGYTF
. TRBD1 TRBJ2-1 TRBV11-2 TGTGCCAGCAGCCCACGGACAGGGCAGTATGAGCAGTTCTTC CASSPRTGQYEQFF
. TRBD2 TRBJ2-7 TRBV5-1 TGCGCCAGCAGTCCTAGCGGGAGCAGCCACGAGCAGTACTTC CASSPSGSSHEQYF
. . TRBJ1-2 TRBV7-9 TGTGCCAGCAGCTCAACAGGGTTCGGCTACACCTTC CASSSTGFGYTF
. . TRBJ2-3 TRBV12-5 TGTGCTAGTGCTACTTTCGGGCAGGGCCGCACAGATACGCAGTATTTT CASATFGQGRTDTQYF
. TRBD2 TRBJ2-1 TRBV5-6 TGTGCCAGCAGCGGGGGGGACTCCTACAATGAGCAGTTCTTC CASSGGDSYNEQFF
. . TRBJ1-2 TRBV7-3 TGTGCCAGCATCAAGGCGGGCCTCAATAAGGGCTACACCTTC CASIKAGLNKGYTF
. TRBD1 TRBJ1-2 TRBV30 TGTGCCTGGAGTGTAAAGGTTGGACAGGTACACGGCTACACCTTC CAWSVKVGQVHGYTF
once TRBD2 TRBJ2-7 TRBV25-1 TGTGCCAGCATATCCGGGACTAGCGGGGGGGGGAGCTCCTACGAGCAGTACTTC CASISGTSGGGSSYEQYF
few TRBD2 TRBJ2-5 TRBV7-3 TGTGCCAGCAGCTCCTCTAGCGGGAGGACCCAGTACTTC CASSSSSGRTQYF
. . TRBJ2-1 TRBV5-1 TGCGCCAGCAGCTTGGTGGGGGGTTTGGTCAATGAGCAGTTCTTC CASSLVGGLVNEQFF
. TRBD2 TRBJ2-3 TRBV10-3 TGTGCCATCAGTGTTAGCGGGGGGGCTGGGGCAGATACGCAGTATTTT CAISVSGGAGADTQYF
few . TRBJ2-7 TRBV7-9 TGTGCCAGCAGCTGCCCCGACTGCGAGCAGTACTTC CASSCPDCEQYF
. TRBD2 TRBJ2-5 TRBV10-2 TGCGCCAGCACCCCGGGACTAGCGGGGGGCCAAGAGACCCAGTACTTC CASTPGLAGGQETQYF
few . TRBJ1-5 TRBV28 TGTGCCAGCAGTTTGGGCCTGGCGGGAAATCAGCCCCAGCATTTT CASSLGLAGNQPQHF
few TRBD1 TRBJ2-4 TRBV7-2 TGTGCCAGCAGCTTAGTGGGGACAGGGGATAACATTCAGTACTTC CASSLVGTGDNIQYF
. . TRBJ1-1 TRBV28 TGTGCCAGCAGGCGGAGGGGAAGGACTGAAGCTTTCTTT CASRRRGRTEAFF
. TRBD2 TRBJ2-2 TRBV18 TGTGCCACCCCGGAAGGGACTAGCGCCACCGGGGAGCTGTTTTTT CATPEGTSATGELFF
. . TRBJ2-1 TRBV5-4 TGTGCCAGCAGACGAAACAGGGACTCCTACAATGAGCAGTTCTTC CASRRNRDSYNEQFF
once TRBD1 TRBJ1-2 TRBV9 TGTGCCAGCAGCACCACCGGGACAGTCCTGGGCTACACCTTC CASSTTGTVLGYTF
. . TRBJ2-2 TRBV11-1 TGTGCCAGCAGCTTAGCCGCTAGCGAGGGGGAGCTGTTTTTT CASSLAASEGELFF
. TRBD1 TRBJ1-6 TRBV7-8 TGTGCCAGCAGCTTACCCCGACAGGGGGCCCGGTCACCCCTCCACTTT CASSLPRQGARSPLHF
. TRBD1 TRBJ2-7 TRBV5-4 TGTGCCAGCAGCCCCAAACAGGGGGCGCGTGAGCAGTACTTC CASSPKQGAREQYF
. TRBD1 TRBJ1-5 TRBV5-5 TGTGCCAGCAGCTTTGGAGTTGGACAGGGGACACATCAGCCCCAGCATTTT CASSFGVGQGTHQPQHF
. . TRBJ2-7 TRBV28 TGTGCCAGCAGTTCCCCTGGCTTGCGGGACCAGTCCTACGAGCAGTACTTC CASSSPGLRDQSYEQYF
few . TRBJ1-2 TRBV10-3 TGTGCCATCAGTGAGGACCCTCGGAGAGATGGCTACACCTTC CAISEDPRRDGYTF
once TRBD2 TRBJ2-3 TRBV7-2 TGTGCCACAGGACTAGAGAGCACAGATACGCAGTATTTT CATGLESTDTQYF
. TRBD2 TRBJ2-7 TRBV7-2 TGTGCCAGCAGCCGTAGGACTAGCGGAGAATACGAGCAGTACTTC CASSRRTSGEYEQYF
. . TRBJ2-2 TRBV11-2 TGTGCCAGCAGCTTAGGGCCCCGGGGCACCGGGGAGCTGTTTTTT CASSLGPRGTGELFF
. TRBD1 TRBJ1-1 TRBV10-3 TGTGCCATCAGGGGACAGCGGTTAGGCACTGAAGCTTTCTTT CAIRGQRLGTEAFF